This T cell receptor (beta chain) was sequenced for a study of beta chain features in type 1 diabetes. The study, taken as a whole, reports: Type 1 diabetes patients had moderately but significantly shorter TCRB CDR3s in all four CD4+ subsets.

The CDR3 length is 15 residues. Germline CDR1 and CDR2: SGHRS and YFSETQ. The junction had 1 base not matched to a gene; V was cut back by 0 bases and J by 1 base. Reverse transcription of all isolated RNA meant that expressed TCRB transcripts were sequenced. The protocol was immunoSEQ multiplex PCR, while the TCRdb copy is restricted to in-frame clones and leaves out a portion. The sample contains around 250,000 clones, about 15% of which appear only once. Concerning this clone: What it binds is unknown. Other DNA sequences from this sample encode an identical CDR3 as well.

Sequencing was done on a sample of naive CD4+ T cells from blood. This chain connects TRBV5-1 to TRBJ1-5; 7 positions match TRBD1. The receptor was derived from a young man with type 1 diabetes. For the CDR3, the DNA is TGCGCCAGCAGCTTGGAGGGGGCAAGCAATCAGCCCCAGCATTTT. Protein: CASSLEGASNQPQHF.